The 18 T cell receptor beta chains presented below share a single source sample, sequenced in a study of tumor-infiltrating lymphocytes in primary liver carcinoma. Out of unsorted whole blood came the blood RNA, and germline DNA was extracted as well. The investigators made TCR beta cDNA from approximately 500 ng total RNA, using a constant-region primer. Libraries covering TCR beta were generated through three nested multiplex PCR rounds (using a slightly modified ARM-PCR). TRBV1-TRBV30 forward primers paired with a C-beta reverse primer drove the first two PCR rounds, about 10 cycles each. TCRdb processed the multiplex PCR reads anew with MiXCR; each CDR3 protein has one entry. The sample carries approximately 330,000 distinct CDR3 sequences, almost 65% recorded once. The specimen was peripheral blood. The receptor set was obtained from a man aged 35-49 years with primary liver carcinoma and hepatitis B virus infection.

This clonotype occurred once. It may be a read error: a sequence one base away is much more abundant. The rearrangement uses TRBV6-5 and TRBJ2-7, with D hard to call. The V gene's germline CDR1 is MNHEY and CDR2 SVGAGI. V dropped 2 bases and J dropped 6 bases, with 14 bases sitting between them. The CDR3 length is 14 residues. CDR3 region: CASSYGNRPSEQYF. In nucleotides, the CDR3 is TGTGCCAGCAGTTACGGGAATAGACCCTCCGAGCAGTACTTC.

The table lists this clonotype with many counts. The chain is built from TRBV5-4 and TRBJ2-7, with 9 positions matching TRBD1. Per germline, CDR1 SGHNT and CDR2 YYREEE (reference sequence). The CDR3 has 15 residues. The V and J ends lost 3 bases and 1 base, in that order; junction bases with no gene match: 5. CDR3 in amino acids: CASSSRQGGSYEQYF. CDR3 DNA sequence: TGTGCCAGCAGCTCACGACAGGGGGGATCCTACGAGCAGTACTTC.

The chain recombines TRBV11-2 with TRBJ2-5; 10 positions match TRBD1. CDR3 length: 18 amino acids. V lost 2 bases to trimming and J lost 6 bases; unmatched junction nucleotides: 15. The germline gives CDR1 SGHAT, CDR2 FQNNGV. The CDR3, as DNA: TGTGCCAGCAGCTTACGCCGACCGGGACAGGGGCTTCAAAAGACCCAGTACTTC. Translation: CASSLRRPGQGLQKTQYF.

This clonotype was observed a handful of times. A much larger clone differs by one base, so this may be a read error. V and J are TRBV4-2 and TRBJ2-3, with a possible D match to TRBD2 (6 bases). The germline V gene encodes CDR1 LGHNA and CDR2 YNFKEQ. Trimming shortened V by 0 bases and J by 5 bases, and 15 bases separated the two germline ends. The CDR3 sequence is 16 residues long. In DNA, the CDR3 is TGTGCCAGCAGCCAAGATGGGGTGGGAGGAGGAGATACGCAGTATTTT. Encoded protein: CASSQDGVGGGDTQYF.

This clonotype was found many times. CDR3 bases: TGCAGCGTTCAATTAGCGGGACCCACAGATACGCAGTATTTT. This gives the protein CSVQLAGPTDTQYF. The rearrangement joins TRBV29-1 to TRBJ2-3; 8 bases line up with TRBD2. Trimming at V came to 5 bases and at J to 2 bases, leaving 6 bases not matched to a gene. Germline V gene data show CDR1 as SQVTM and CDR2 as ANQGSEA. The CDR3 contains 14 residues.

Only a few counts were recorded for this clonotype. For the CDR3, the DNA is TGTGCCAGCAGTTCCCAGGCCAATGAGCAGTTCTTC. Translating it yields CASSSQANEQFF. The chain has TRBV12-3 or TRBV12-4 and TRBJ2-1; no clear D. The CDR3 runs 12 residues. Trimming took 4 bases from V and 6 from J, leaving 7 bases between them.

This clonotype was recorded only once. Because it lacks the conserved phenylalanine or tryptophan at the end, this CDR3 is likely a read error. In nucleotides, the CDR3 is TGTGCCAGCAGCCCCCGGAGGGGCGAGCAGTACTTG. Its protein is CASSPRRGEQYL. This rearrangement joins TRBV11-2 to TRBJ2-7; TRBD2 is a possible D gene (6 bases). V lost 5 bases and J 6 bases, leaving 11 bases between the germline ends. The CDR3 is 12 residues long. Germline V gene sequence: CDR1 SGHAT, CDR2 FQNNGV.

On this clonotype itself: A read error may account for a junction end that differs from germline. The rearrangement uses TRBV12-3 or TRBV12-4 and TRBJ1-4, with D maybe TRBD1 (6 bases). The CDR3 is 17 residues long. DNA for the CDR3: TGTGCCAGCAGTATAGCAGGGGTTGGTAAGGCTAATGAAAAACTGTTTTTT. This codes for CASSIAGVGKANEKLFF.

This clonotype occurred many times. The CDR3 protein is CSTLRGDETQYF. The CDR3 region has the DNA TGCAGCACCCTAAGAGGGGATGAGACCCAGTACTTC. The chain combines TRBV29-1 with TRBJ2-5; either TRBD1 or TRBD2 may fit D (5 bases each). The germline gives CDR1 SQVTM, CDR2 ANQGSEA. CDR3 size: 12 residues. The germline V and J ends were trimmed by 8 bases and 5 bases, with 15 bases remaining between them.

About this clonotype: It may be a read error: a sequence one base away is much more abundant. The chain uses TRBV10-3 and TRBJ1-5; TRBD1 agrees at 7 bases. Germline V gives CDR1 ENHRY, CDR2 SYGVKD. The CDR3 loop spans 13 amino acids. The DNA of the CDR3 is TGTGCCATCAGCCGAGGGACAGATCAGCCCCAGCAGTTT. Encoded protein: CAISRGTDQPQQF.

This chain uses TRBV5-1 with TRBJ2-4; maybe TRBD1 (6 bases). With 5 bases removed from V and 6 bases from J, the gap between germline ends came to 12 bases. The CDR3 is 13 amino acids. Germline V gene lookup returns CDR1 SGHRS and CDR2 YFSETQ. CDR3 sequence reads: CASSPTGSNIQYF. The CDR3 DNA reads TGCGCCAGCAGTCCTACAGGGTCAAACATTCAGTACTTC.

This clonotype was observed a handful of times. A much larger clone lies a single base off, so this may be a read error. The chain couples TRBV11-2 to TRBJ2-3; D is possibly TRBD1 or TRBD2 (5 bases each). The CDR3 has 15 amino acids. Germline V gene data show CDR1 as SGHAT and CDR2 as FQNNGV. The CDR3 DNA follows: TGTGCCAGCAGCTTAGTCGAGGGGAATTTAAATACGCGGTATTTT. Translating gives CASSLVEGNLNTRYF.

About this clonotype itself: A much larger clone sits a single nucleotide away, making a read error possible. The chain joins TRBV11-2 to TRBJ2-7; D remains unclear. Germline V CDR1 and CDR2: SGHAT, FQNNGV. There are 15 residues in the CDR3. The V end lost 3 bases, the J end lost 2 bases, and 14 bases lay between the germline ends. The CDR3 coding sequence is TGTGCCAGCAGCTTTAGTGGCGCGAGCGCCTACGAGCAGTACTTC. Residues: CASSFSGASAYEQYF.

With respect to this clonotype: A much larger clone sits a single nucleotide away, making a read error possible. The V call is TRBV12-3 or TRBV12-4, the J call TRBJ2-2; D perhaps matches TRBD2 (5 bases). The CDR3 has 12 amino acids. CDR3 DNA sequence: TGTGCCAGCAACCGGTACACCGGGGAGCTGTTGTTT. As protein: CASNRYTGELLF.

This clonotype was seen at least ten times. J is TRBJ1-5 and V is TRBV6-5, with a weak D call TRBD1 (6 bases). Looked up from germline, CDR1 is MNHEY and CDR2 is SVGAGI. V gave up 6 bases and J gave up 0 bases, with 12 bases separating them. The CDR3 is 15 residues long. The CDR3 loop reads CASRRTDDSNQPQHF. CDR3 nucleotide sequence: TGTGCCAGCAGACGGACAGATGATAGCAATCAGCCCCAGCATTTT.

This clonotype was seen only once. A much larger clone lies one base from this, so it may be a read error. The rearrangement links TRBV6-6 to TRBJ2-2, with TRBD2 identical over 8 bases. The CDR3 extends over 19 amino acids. Germline CDR1 reads MNHNY; CDR2 reads SVGAGI (reference sequence). CDR3 sequence: CASSYSNWSGRSNTGEPFF. The CDR3 DNA reads as TGTGCCAGCAGTTACTCGAACTGGAGCGGGAGATCGAACACCGGGGAGCCGTTTTTT.

Points on this clonotype: The conserved final phenylalanine or tryptophan is absent from the CDR3, which likely points to a read error. The V and J genes are TRBV6-6 and TRBJ1-1; no clear D. This CDR3 has 14 residues. Germline V CDR1 and CDR2: MNHNY, SVGAGI (reference sequence). CDR3 DNA: TGTGCCTGCAGTTATAAAGGAAAGAACACTGAAGCTTTCTTA. Translation gives CACSYKGKNTEAFL.

Of note for this clonotype: Since no conserved phenylalanine or tryptophan closes the CDR3, a read error is the likely cause. The genes are TRBV11-1 and TRBJ2-1; 9 nucleotides match TRBD2. Germline trimming cut 5 bases from V and 0 bases from J; bases unmatched to any gene: 2. The CDR3 sequence is 15 residues long. CDR1 SGHAT and CDR2 FQDESV come from the germline V gene (reference sequence). This CDR3 reads CASSLSGSSYNEQFS. CDR3 nucleotides: TGTGCCAGCAGCCTTAGCGGGAGCTCCTACAATGAGCAGTTCTCG.